This T cell receptor beta chain was recovered during a study of shared clonotypes between healthy human individuals. Overall study findings and caveats: Depth of sequencing was expected to influence donor clonotype sharing. Clonotypes shared by all four donors outscored non-shared clonotypes in generation probability.

This CDR3 region has 13 residues. The V end was cut by 3 bases, the J end by 4 bases, with 10 bases between. Germline CDR1 SGHDT, CDR2 YYEEEE. Authors' analysis steps: Junction-only immunoSEQ data arrived without quality scores, meaning filtering differed. Repertoires were generated with immunoSEQ multiplex PCR, while TCRdb's copy carries only in-frame clones and drops some. The V and J calls and clone size come from that table; D and trimming were worked out from the DNA. The sample yields fewer than 1.8 million clones, around 98.5% seen once. For this clone: Its matching antigen is unknown.

Healthy HIV-negative adults with no recent acute infections or vaccinations were recruited as donors. The receptor was isolated from a man under 40 in good health. The chain links TRBV5-6 to TRBJ1-1; D gene unclear. Sequencing was carried out using naive CD4+ T cells sorted from blood. Stated subset: CD45RA+ positively selected. The CDR3 DNA reads as TGTGCCAGCAGCTCGGAAGGACGCACTGAAGCTTTCTTT. This sequence encodes CASSSEGRTEAFF. The variable domain in full, with the rest retrieved from reference TRBV5-6 and TRBJ1-1, is DAGVTQSPTHLIKTRGQQVTLRCSPKSGHDTVSWYQQALGQGPQFIFQYYEEEERQRGNFPDRFSGHQFPNYSSELNVNALLLGDSALYLCASSSEGRTEAFFGQGTRLTVV.